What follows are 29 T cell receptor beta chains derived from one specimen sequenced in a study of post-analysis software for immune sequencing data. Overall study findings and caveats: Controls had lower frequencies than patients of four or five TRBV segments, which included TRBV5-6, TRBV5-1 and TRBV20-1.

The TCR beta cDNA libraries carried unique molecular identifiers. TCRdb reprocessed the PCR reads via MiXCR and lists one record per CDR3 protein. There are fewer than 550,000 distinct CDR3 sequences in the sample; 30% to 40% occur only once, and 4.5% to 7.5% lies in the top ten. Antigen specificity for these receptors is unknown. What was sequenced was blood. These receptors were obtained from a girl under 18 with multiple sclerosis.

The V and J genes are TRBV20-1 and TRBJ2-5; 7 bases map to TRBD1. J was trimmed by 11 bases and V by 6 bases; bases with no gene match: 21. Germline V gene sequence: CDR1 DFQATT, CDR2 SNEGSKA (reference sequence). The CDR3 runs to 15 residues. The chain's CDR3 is CSAVPDLGQSQEQYF. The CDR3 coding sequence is TGCAGTGCCGTACCCGACCTGGGACAGTCTCAAGAGCAGTACTTC.

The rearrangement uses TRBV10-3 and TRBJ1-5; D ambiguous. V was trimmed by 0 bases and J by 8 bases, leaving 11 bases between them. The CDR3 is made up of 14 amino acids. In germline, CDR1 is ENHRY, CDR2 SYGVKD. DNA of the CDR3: TGTGCCATCAGTGAGTCTTGGGGTAGTGAGCCCCAGCATTTT. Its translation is CAISESWGSEPQHF.

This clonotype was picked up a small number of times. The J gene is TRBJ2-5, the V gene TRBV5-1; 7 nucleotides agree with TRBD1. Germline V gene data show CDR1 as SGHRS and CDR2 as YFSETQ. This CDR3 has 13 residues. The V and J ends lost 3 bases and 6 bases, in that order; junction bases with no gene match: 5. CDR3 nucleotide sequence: TGCGCCAGCAGCTACCGACAGGGCCAGACCCAGTACTTC. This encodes CASSYRQGQTQYF.

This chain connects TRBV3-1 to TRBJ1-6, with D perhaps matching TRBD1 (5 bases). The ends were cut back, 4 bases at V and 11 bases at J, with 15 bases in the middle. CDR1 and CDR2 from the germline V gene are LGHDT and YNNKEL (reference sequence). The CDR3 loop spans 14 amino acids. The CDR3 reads CASSPRVENPPLHF. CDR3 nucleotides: TGTGCCAGCAGCCCCAGGGTTGAGAATCCACCCCTCCACTTT.

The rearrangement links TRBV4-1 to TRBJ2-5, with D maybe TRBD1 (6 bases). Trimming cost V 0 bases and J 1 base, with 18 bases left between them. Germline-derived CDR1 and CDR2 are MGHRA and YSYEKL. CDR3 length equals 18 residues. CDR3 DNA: TGCGCCAGCAGCCAAGAAGGGGGTTCGGACAGTTTCCAAGAGACCCAGTACTTC. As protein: CASSQEGGSDSFQETQYF.

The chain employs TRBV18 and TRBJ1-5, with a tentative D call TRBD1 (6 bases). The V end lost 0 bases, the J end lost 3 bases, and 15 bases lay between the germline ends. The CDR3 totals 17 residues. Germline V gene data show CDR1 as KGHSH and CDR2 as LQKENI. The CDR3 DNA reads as TGTGCCAGCTCACCACCAGGAGGGGGGGTCTACAATCAGCCCCAGCATTTT. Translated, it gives CASSPPGGGVYNQPQHF.

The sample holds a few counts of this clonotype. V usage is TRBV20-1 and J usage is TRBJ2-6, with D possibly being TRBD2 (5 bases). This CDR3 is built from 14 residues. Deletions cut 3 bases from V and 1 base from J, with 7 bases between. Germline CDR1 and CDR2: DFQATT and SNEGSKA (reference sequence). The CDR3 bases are TGCAGTGCTAGTGCGGGTTCTGGGGCCAACGTCCTGACTTTC. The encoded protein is CSASAGSGANVLTF.

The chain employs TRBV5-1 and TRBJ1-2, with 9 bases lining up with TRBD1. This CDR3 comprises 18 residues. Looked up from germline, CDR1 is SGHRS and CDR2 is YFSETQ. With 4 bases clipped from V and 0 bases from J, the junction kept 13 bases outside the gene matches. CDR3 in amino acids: CASSRPGTGFGPNYGYTF. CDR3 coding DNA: TGCGCCAGCAGCCGGCCGGGGACAGGGTTTGGTCCTAACTATGGCTACACCTTC.

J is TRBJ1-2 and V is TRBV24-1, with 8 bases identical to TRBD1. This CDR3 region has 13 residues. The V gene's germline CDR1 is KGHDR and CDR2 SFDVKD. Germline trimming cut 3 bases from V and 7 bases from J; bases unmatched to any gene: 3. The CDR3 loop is CATSDPGGPGYTF. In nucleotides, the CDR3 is TGTGCCACCAGTGATCCAGGGGGCCCTGGCTACACCTTC.

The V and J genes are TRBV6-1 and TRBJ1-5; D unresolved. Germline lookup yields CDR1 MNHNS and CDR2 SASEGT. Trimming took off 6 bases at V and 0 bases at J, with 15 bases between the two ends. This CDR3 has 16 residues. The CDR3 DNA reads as TGTGCCAGCAGCTTGAGGGCAGCGAATAGCAATCAGCCCCAGCATTTT. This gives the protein CASSLRAANSNQPQHF.

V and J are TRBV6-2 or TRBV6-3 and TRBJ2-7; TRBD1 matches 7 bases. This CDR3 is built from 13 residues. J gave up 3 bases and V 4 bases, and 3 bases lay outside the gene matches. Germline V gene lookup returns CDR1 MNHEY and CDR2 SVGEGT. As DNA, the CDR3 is TGTGCCAGCAGTTTTGACAGGGACTACGAGCAGTACTTC. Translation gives CASSFDRDYEQYF.

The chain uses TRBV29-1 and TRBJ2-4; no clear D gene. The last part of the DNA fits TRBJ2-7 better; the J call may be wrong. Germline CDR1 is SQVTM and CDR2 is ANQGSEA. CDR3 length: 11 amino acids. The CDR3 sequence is CSVQVVYEQYF. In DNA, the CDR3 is TGCAGCGTTCAAGTGGTCTACGAGCAGTACTTC.

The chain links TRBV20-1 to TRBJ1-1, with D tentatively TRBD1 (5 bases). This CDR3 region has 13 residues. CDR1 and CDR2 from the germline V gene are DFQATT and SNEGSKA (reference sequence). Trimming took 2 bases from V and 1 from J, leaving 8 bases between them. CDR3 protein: CSARPRENTEAFF. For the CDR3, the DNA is TGCAGTGCTAGACCCAGGGAGAACACTGAAGCTTTCTTT.

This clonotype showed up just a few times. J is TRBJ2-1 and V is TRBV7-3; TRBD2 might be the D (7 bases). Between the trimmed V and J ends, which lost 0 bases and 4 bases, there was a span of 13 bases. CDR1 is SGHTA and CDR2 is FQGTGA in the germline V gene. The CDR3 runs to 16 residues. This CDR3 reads CASSLTGGGFYNEQFF. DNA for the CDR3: TGTGCCAGCAGCTTAACGGGCGGGGGCTTTTACAATGAGCAGTTCTTC.

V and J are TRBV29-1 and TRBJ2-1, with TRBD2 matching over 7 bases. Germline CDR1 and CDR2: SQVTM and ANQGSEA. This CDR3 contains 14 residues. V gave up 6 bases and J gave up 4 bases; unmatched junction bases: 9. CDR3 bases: TGCAGCGTCGTCACGGGAGGTAAATACAATGAGCAGTTCTTC. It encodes CSVVTGGKYNEQFF.

The CDR3 region is CASSSPGTPNGSYEQYF. In DNA, the CDR3 is TGTGCCAGCAGCAGCCCCGGGACCCCGAATGGGTCCTACGAGCAGTACTTC. V and J are TRBV21-1 and TRBJ2-7; the listed D gene, TRBD1, was not tested against the DNA. TRBV21-1 is recorded as a pseudogene. This CDR3 comprises 17 residues.

The CDR3 protein is CASSAIAGSVYGYTF. DNA for the CDR3: TGTGCCAGCAGCGCCATAGCAGGGAGCGTCTATGGCTACACCTTC. This chain connects TRBV9 to TRBJ1-2; perhaps TRBD1 as D (5 bases). The V end was cut by 3 bases, the J end by 4 bases, with 16 bases between. This CDR3 has 15 residues. Per germline, CDR1 SGDLS and CDR2 YYNGEE.

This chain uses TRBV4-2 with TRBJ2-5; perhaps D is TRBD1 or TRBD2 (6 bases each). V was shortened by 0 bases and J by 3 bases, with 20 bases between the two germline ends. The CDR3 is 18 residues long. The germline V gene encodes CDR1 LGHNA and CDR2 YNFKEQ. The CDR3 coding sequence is TGTGCCAGCAGCCAAGATATTTGGGGGGCCGAATCGGAAGAGACCCAGTACTTC. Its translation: CASSQDIWGAESEETQYF.

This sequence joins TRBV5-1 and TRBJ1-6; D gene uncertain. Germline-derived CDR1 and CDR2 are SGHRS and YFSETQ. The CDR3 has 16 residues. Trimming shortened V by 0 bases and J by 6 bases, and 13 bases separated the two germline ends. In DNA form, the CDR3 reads TGCGCCAGCAGCTTGGCGTGGTATCTTCGTAATTCACCCCTCCACTTT. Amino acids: CASSLAWYLRNSPLHF.

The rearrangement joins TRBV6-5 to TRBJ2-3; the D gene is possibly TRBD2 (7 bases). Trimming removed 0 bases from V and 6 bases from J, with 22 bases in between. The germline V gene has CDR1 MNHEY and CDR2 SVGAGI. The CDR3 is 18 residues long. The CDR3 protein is CASSYSPGGPSPPDTQYF. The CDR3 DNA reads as TGTGCCAGCAGTTACTCTCCGGGGGGCCCATCCCCCCCCGATACGCAGTATTTT.

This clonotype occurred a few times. The CDR3 loop reads CASSVTPDKAYGYTF. Here the CDR3 DNA reads TGTGCCAGCAGTGTGACGCCCGACAAGGCCTATGGCTACACCTTC. This chain joins TRBV6-1 and TRBJ1-2; no clear D. Germline V gene data show CDR1 as MNHNS and CDR2 as SASEGT. With 4 bases removed from V and 4 bases from J, the gap between germline ends came to 16 bases. This CDR3 has 15 amino acids.

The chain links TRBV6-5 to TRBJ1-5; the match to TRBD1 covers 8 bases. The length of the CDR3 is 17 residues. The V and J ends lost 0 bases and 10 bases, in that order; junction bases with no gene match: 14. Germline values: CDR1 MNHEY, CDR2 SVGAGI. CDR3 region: CASSYSGITGGEVPQHF. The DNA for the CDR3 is TGTGCCAGCAGTTACTCGGGAATTACAGGGGGTGAAGTTCCCCAGCATTTT.

CDR3 coding DNA: TGCGCCAGCAGCTCTACCGGGACAGGACCCAATGAGCAGTTCTTC. Translating gives CASSSTGTGPNEQFF. The chain uses TRBV5-1 and TRBJ2-1; the match to TRBD1 covers 8 bases. Per germline, CDR1 SGHRS and CDR2 YFSETQ. V was clipped by 3 bases and J by 6 bases; unmatched bases: 8. CDR3 size: 15 residues.

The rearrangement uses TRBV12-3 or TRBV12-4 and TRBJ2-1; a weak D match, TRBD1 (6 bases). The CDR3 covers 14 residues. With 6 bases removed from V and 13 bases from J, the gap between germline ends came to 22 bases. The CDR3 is CASSPYRVEETQFF. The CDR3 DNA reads TGTGCCAGCAGCCCCTACAGGGTGGAGGAGACCCAGTTCTTC.

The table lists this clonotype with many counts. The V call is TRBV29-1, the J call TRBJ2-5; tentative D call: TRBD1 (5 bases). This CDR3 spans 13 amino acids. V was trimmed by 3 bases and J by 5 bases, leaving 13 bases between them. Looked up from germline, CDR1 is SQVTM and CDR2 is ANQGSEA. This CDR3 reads CSVERVGLETQYF. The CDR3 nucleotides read TGCAGCGTTGAGCGAGTGGGGCTGGAGACCCAGTACTTC. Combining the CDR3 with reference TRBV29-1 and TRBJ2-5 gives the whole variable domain SAVISQKPSRDICQRGTSLTIQCQVDSQVTMMFWYRQQPGQSLTLIATANQGSEATYESGFVIDKFPISRPNLTFSTLTVSNMSPEDSSIYLCSVERVGLETQYFGPGTRLLVL.

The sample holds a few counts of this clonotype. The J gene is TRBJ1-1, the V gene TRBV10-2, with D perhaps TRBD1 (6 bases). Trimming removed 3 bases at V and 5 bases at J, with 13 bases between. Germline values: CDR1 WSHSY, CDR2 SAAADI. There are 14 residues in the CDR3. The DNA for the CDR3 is TGCGCCAGCAGTGACAGGGGACCGCGAACTGAAGCTTTCTTT. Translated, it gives CASSDRGPRTEAFF.

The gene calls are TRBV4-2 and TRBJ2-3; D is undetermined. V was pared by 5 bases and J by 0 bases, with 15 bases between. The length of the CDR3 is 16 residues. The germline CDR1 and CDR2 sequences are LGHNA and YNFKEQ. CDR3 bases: TGTGCCAGCAGCTCAGCCCGGTGGGCTAGCACAGATACGCAGTATTTT. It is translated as CASSSARWASTDTQYF.

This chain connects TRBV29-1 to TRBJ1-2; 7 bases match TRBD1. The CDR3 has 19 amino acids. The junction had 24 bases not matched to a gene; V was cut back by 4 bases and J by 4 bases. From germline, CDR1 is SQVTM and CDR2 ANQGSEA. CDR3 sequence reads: CSVAPLGAGGSSSSYGYTF. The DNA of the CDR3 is TGCAGCGTTGCCCCACTTGGTGCAGGGGGGTCAAGCTCGAGCTATGGCTACACCTTC.

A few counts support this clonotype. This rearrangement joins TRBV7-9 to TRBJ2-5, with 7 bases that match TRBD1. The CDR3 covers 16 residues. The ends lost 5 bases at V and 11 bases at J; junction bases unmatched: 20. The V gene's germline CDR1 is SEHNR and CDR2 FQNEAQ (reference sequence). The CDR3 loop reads CASSPGPRTGDIEQYF. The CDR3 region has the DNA TGTGCCAGCAGCCCCGGCCCCCGGACAGGAGACATTGAGCAGTACTTC.